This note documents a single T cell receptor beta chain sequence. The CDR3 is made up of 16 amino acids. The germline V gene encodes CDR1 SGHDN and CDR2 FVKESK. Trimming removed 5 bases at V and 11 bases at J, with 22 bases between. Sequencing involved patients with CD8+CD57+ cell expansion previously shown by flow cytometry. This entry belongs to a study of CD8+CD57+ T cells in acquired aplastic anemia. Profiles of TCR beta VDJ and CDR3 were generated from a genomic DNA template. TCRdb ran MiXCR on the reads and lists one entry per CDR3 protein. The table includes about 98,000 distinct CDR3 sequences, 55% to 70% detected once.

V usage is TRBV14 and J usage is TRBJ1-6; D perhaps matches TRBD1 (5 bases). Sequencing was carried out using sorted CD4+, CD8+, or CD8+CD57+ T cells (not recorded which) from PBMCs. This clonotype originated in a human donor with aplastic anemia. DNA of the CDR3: TGTGCCAGCAGCGAAAGATCAGGGAGCCTGATTCCACCCCTCCACTTT. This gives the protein CASSERSGSLIPPLHF.